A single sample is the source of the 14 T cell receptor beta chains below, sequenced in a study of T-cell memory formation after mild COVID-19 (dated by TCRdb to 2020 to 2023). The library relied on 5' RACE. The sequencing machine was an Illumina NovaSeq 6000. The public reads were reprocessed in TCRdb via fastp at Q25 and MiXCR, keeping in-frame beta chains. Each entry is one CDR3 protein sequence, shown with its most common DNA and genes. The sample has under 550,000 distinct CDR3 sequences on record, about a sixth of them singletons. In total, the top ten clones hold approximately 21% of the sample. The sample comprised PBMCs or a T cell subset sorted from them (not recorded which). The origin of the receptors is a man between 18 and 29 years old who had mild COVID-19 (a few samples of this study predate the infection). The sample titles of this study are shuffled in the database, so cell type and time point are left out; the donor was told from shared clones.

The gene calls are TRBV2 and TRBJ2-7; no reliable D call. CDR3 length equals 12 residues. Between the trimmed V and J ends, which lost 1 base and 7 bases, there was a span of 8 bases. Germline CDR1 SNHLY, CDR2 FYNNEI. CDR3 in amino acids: CASSEVSPEQYF. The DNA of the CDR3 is TGTGCCAGCAGTGAAGTTTCTCCGGAGCAGTACTTC.

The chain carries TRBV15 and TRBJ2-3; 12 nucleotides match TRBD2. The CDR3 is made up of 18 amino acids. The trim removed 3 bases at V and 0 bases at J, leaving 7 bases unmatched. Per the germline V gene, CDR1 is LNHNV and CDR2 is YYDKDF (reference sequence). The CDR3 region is CATSSRLAGALSTDTQYF. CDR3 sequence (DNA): TGTGCCACCAGCAGTAGACTAGCGGGGGCCCTTAGCACAGATACGCAGTATTTT. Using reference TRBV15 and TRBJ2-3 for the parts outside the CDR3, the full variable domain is DAMVIQNPRYQVTQFGKPVTLSCSQTLNHNVMYWYQQKSSQAPKLLFHYYDKDFNNEADTPDNFQSRRPNTSFCFLDIRSPGLGDTAMYLCATSSRLAGALSTDTQYFGPGTRLTVL.

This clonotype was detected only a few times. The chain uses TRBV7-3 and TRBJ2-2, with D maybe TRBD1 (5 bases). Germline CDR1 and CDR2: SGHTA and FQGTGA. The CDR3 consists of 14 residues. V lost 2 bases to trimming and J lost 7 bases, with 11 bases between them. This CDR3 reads CASSLQGVIGELFF. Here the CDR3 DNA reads TGTGCCAGCAGCTTACAAGGGGTGATCGGGGAGCTGTTTTTT.

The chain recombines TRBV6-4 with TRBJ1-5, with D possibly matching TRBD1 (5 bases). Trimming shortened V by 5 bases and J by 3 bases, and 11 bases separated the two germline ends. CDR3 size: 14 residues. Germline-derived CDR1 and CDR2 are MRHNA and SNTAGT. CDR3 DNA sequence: TGTGCCAGCAGTATTTACAGGTCCAATCAGCCCCAGCATTTT. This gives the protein CASSIYRSNQPQHF.

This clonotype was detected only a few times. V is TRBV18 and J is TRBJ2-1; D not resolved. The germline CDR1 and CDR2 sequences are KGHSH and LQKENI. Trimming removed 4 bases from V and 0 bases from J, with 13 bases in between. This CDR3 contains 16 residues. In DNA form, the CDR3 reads TGTGCCAGCTCACGAAGTTCTCTCCGCTCCTACAATGAGCAGTTCTTC. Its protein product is CASSRSSLRSYNEQFF.

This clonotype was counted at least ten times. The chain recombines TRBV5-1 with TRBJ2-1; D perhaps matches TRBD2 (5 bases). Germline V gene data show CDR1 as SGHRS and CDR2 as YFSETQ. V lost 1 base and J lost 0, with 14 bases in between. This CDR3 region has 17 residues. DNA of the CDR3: TGCGCCAGCAGCTTGTTACTACGGACTCTCTCCTACAATGAGCAGTTCTTC. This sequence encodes CASSLLLRTLSYNEQFF.

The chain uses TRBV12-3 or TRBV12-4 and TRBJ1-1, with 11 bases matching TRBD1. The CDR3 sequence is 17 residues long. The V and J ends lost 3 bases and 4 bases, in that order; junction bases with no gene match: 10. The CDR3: CASSFVRPGTGGTEAFF. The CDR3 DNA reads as TGTGCCAGCAGTTTTGTCCGCCCCGGGACAGGGGGCACTGAAGCTTTCTTT.

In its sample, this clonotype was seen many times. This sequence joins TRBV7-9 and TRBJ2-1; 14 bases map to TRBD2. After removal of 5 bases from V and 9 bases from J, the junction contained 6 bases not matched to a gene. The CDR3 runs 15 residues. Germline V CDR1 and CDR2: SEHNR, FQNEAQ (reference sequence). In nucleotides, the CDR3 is TGTGCCAGCAGCCGGGCCGGACTAGCGGGAGGTGAGCAGTTCTTC. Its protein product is CASSRAGLAGGEQFF.

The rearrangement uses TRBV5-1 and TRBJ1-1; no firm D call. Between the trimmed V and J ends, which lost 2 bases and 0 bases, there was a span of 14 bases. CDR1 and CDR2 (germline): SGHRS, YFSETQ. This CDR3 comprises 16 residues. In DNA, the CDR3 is TGCGCCAGCAGCTTAGCACCTCCGGTTATGAACACTGAAGCTTTCTTT. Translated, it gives CASSLAPPVMNTEAFF.

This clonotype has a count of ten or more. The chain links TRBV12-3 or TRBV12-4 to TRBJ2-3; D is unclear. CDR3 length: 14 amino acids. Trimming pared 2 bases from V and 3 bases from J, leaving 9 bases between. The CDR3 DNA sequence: TGTGCCAGCAGTTTAAGGGATGGGACAGATACGCAGTATTTT. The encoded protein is CASSLRDGTDTQYF.

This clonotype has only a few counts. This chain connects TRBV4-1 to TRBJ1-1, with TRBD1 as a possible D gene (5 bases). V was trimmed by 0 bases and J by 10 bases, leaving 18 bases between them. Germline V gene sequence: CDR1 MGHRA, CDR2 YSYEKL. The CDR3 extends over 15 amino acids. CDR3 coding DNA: TGCGCCAGCAGCCAAGATCAAGGGGCGGCACGAGGAGCTTTCTTT. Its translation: CASSQDQGAARGAFF.

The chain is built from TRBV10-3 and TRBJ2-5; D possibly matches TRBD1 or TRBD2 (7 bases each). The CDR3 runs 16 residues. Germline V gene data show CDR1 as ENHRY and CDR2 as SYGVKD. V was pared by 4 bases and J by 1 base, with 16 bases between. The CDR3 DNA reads TGTGCCATCAGTGGTGGGGAGGGGGCGGCCCAAGAGACCCAGTACTTC. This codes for CAISGGEGAAQETQYF.

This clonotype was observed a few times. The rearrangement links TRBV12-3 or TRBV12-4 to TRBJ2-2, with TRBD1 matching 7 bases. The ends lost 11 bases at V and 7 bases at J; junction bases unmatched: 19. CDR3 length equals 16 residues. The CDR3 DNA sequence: TGTGCCGTACAGGGGTGGAGTGGCTCGATTGACGGGGAGCTGTTTTTT. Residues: CAVQGWSGSIDGELFF.

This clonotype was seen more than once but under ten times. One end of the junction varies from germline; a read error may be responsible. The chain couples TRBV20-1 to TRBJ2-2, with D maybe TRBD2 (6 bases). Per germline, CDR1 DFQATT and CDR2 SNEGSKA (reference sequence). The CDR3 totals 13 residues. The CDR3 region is CSARGGGAGELFF. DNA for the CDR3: TGCAGTGCCAGAGGTGGCGGGGCCGGGGAGCTGTTTTTT.